This T cell receptor (beta chain) was captured in a study of early T cells in non-severe SARS-CoV-2 infection. About the research overall: Whole-blood bulk RNA, unsorted, was sequenced, and chains were unpaired. General study results and limits: Matching with VDJdb favored anti-spike CD8 responses (missing private and CD4 specificities).

Deletions cut 8 bases from V and 0 bases from J, with 8 bases between. The CDR3 extends over 13 amino acids. Germline CDR1 is SNHLY and CDR2 is FYNNEI. The TCR library protocol attached unique molecular identifiers to the individual cDNA molecules. In TCRdb, the 5' RACE reads were re-called with MiXCR into one record per CDR3 protein. The repertoire holds more than 60,000 distinct CDR3 sequences, less than 5% seen once, with roughly 5% in the top ten. In its sample, this clonotype was seen many times. Antigen unknown. The sample taken for sequencing was whole blood. This sequence was found in an adult who was a healthcare worker with PCR-confirmed SARS-CoV-2 infection or an uninfected control (not recorded which). V and J are TRBV2 and TRBJ1-5; D is undetermined. The CDR3 spells CASGPYSNQPQHF. The DNA for the CDR3 is TGTGCCAGCGGTCCTTATAGCAATCAGCCCCAGCATTTT.